This TCR beta chain was retrieved from a study of T cells after yellow fever vaccination. A word on this clonotype: The antigen is undetermined.

Study-wide points: Some clonotypes, a small share, were shared between CD4 and CD8 compartments. Bulk-population clonotypes that are abundant could appear as contaminants in FACS-sorted repertoires.

TCR cDNA, made by 5'RACE template switching, carried an added universal primer site and UMIs. TCRdb reprocessed the 5' RACE reads via MiXCR and lists one record per CDR3 protein. Of about 220,000 distinct CDR3 sequences detected, about 3% appear once; the ten largest clones hold less than 3.5%. The CDR3 length is 16 residues. CDR1 and CDR2 from the germline V gene are SGHDN and FVKESK. V was cut by 0 bases and J by 7 bases, with 18 bases left in between. Material: CD4+ T cells sorted from PBMCs, obtained 10 days after the yellow fever booster vaccination. The rearrangement joins TRBV14 to TRBJ2-5, with D possibly being TRBD1 (6 bases). The receptor's source is a man aged 18 to 35 who received the YFV17D yellow fever vaccine. The CDR3: CASSQDGRGPRGTQYF. The CDR3 DNA sequence: TGTGCCAGCAGCCAAGATGGCAGGGGACCCAGGGGGACCCAGTACTTC.